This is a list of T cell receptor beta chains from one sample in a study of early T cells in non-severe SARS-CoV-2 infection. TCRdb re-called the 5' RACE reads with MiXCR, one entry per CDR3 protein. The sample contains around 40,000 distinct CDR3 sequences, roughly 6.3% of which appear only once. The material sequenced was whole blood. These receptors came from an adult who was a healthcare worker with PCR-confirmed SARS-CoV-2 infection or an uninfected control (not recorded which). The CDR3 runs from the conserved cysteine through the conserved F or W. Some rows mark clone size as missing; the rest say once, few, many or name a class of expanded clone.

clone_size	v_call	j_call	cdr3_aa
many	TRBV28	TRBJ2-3	CASTPLLGDSTDTQYF
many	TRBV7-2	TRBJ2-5	CASSLGQETQYF
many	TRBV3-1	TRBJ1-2	CASSHGQGEGYTF
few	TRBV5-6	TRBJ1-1	CASSSDRGLNTEAFF
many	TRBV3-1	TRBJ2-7	CASSQGGFYEQYF
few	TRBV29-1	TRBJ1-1	CSAQGTNTEAFF
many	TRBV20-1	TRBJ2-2	CSAPRPADTGELFF
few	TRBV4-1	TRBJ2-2	CASSQAETAGELFF
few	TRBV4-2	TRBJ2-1	CASSQDPTLAEQFF
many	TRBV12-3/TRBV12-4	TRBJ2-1	CASMTGERPSSYNEQFF
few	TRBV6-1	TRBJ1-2	CASSEASGNKRGYTF
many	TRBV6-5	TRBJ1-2	CASSSFLGYGYTF
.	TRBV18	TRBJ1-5	CASSPGGAHQPQHF
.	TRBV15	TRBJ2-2	CATSTGTDNTGELFF
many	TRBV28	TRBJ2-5	CASSLGGEETQYF
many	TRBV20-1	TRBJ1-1	CSAPNRAFEAFF
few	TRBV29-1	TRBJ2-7	CSVPGTGASYEQYF
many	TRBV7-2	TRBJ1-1	CASLGVGTEAFF
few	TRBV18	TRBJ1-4	CASSPGPDGKLFF
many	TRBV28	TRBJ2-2	CASSLYSGTGELFF
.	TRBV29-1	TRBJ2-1	CSVVYWVLNEQFF
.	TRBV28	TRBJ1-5	CASGIRVPYSNQPQHF
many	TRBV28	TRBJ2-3	CASSLESRADTQYF